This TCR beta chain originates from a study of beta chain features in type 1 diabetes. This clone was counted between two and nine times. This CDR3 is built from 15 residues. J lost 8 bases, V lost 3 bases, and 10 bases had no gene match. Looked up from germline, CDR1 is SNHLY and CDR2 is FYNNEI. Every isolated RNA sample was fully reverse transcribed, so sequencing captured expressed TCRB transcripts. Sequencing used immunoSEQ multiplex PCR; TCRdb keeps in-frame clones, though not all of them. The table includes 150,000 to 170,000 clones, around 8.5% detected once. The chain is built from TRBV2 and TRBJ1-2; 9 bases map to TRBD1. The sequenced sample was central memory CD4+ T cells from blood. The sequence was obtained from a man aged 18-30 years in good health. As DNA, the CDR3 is TGTGCCAGCAGTGAGGGGACAGGGCGATCGTGGGGCTACACCTTC. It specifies CASSEGTGRSWGYTF. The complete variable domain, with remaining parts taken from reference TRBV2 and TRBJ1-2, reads EPEVTQTPSHQVTQMGQEVILRCVPISNHLYFYWYRQILGQKVEFLVSFYNNEISEKSEIFDDQFSVERPDGSNFTLKIRSTKLEDSAMYFCASSEGTGRSWGYTFGSGTRLTVV.